This TCR beta chain was profiled in a study of cytomegalovirus exposure and HLA in healthy donors. Across the study: Drawn from HLA-typed donors, approximately 85 million unique TCRs were held in an early data release. Study observations and caveats: It was in a later analysis that TCR association rates were seen to vary by HLA locus, highest for DRB1 and lowest for HLA-C. V- and J-gene trimming in TCR beta was tied to a missense DCLRE1C variant by an analysis performed later. Researchers reported in a later analysis that common viral pathogens appeared linked to several top clusters.

PCR involved 60 Vbeta and 13 Jbeta primers. Sequencing used immunoSEQ multiplex PCR; TCRdb keeps in-frame clones, though not all of them. The sample carries some 200,000 clones, approximately 70% recorded once. About this clone: The antigen is not known.

V gave up 4 bases and J gave up 6 bases; unmatched junction bases: 4. The germline V gene encodes CDR1 MNHEY and CDR2 SMNVEV (reference sequence). There are 13 residues in the CDR3. The V gene is TRBV27, the J gene TRBJ1-2; 8 bases match TRBD1. Sequencing was performed on PBMCs. The receptor was isolated from a man in his forties in good health and CMV-seropositive. Here the CDR3 DNA reads TGTGCCAGCAGTTGGGACAGGAGAGATGGCTACACCTTC. Its protein is CASSWDRRDGYTF.